This paragraph covers one TCR beta chain sequence. The sample comes from a study of blood T cell repertoires in COVID-19. Overall study context: Collection of acute and convalescent COVID-19 samples took place in the United States, Italy and Spain.

In the authors' workflow: For nucleated cells, counts were estimated from reference gene primer amplification. The repertoire was sequenced with immunoSEQ multiplex PCR; TCRdb's copy has only in-frame clones and lacks some. V and J calls and clone size follow that table, whereas D and trimming were derived from the DNA. The sample holds some 76,000 clones; roughly 80% are singletons and the top ten take more than 15%. This CDR3 has 15 residues. CDR1 and CDR2 from the germline V gene are SGHTA and FQGTGA. Trimming shortened V by 2 bases and J by 2 bases, and 11 bases separated the two germline ends. Material: peripheral blood. The V call is TRBV7-3, the J call TRBJ2-3; perhaps TRBD2 as D (7 bases). The sequence derives from a woman aged 60-75 years with acute or convalescent COVID-19. CDR3 bases: TGTGCCAGCAGCTTAGACCGGGGGGCCACAGATACGCAGTATTTT. This gives the protein CASSLDRGATDTQYF.